These 27 T cell receptor beta chains were sequenced from one sample in a study of blood T cell repertoires in COVID-19. The table came from immunoSEQ multiplex PCR; TCRdb's copy has only in-frame clones and leaves some out. The repertoire consists of approximately 170,000 clones, with approximately 86% occurring once and the leading ten covering 7% to 10%. The sequenced sample was peripheral blood. Receptors originate from a man aged 50 to 59 with active or convalescent COVID-19.

The V and J genes are TRBV7-2 and TRBJ2-5; TRBD1 aligns across 9 bases. V lost 8 bases to trimming and J lost 5 bases; unmatched junction nucleotides: 9. The CDR3 is made up of 14 amino acids. Per the germline V gene, CDR1 is SGHTA and CDR2 is FQGNSA. The CDR3 DNA follows: TGTGCCAGCGCGAGCACAGGGGGCCGGGAGACCCAGTACTTC. Protein product: CASASTGGRETQYF.

The J gene is TRBJ2-5, the V gene TRBV11-1; 7 nucleotides line up with TRBD1. The CDR3 is made up of 14 amino acids. The V and J ends lost 5 bases and 1 base, in that order; junction bases with no gene match: 4. Germline CDR1 SGHAT, CDR2 FQDESV (reference sequence). This CDR3 is CASSRRDSQETQYF. The CDR3 DNA is TGTGCCAGCAGCCGCCGGGACAGCCAAGAGACCCAGTACTTC.

This clone was seen a handful of times. The chain joins TRBV9 to TRBJ2-5; no definite D call. This CDR3 has 13 residues. Trimming took off 4 bases at V and 5 bases at J, with 12 bases between the two ends. From germline, CDR1 is SGDLS and CDR2 YYNGEE. The CDR3 coding sequence is TGTGCCAGCAGCTTCACCGATCGGGAGACCCAGTACTTC. Residues: CASSFTDRETQYF.

V usage is TRBV9 and J usage is TRBJ2-7; 11 bases match TRBD2. The germline CDR1 and CDR2 sequences are SGDLS and YYNGEE. This CDR3 has 15 amino acids. J gave up 4 bases and V 2 bases, and 5 bases lay outside the gene matches. The CDR3 nucleotides read TGTGCCAGCAGCGTGGGACTAGCGGAAAATTACGAGCAGTACTTC. Its translation: CASSVGLAENYEQYF. The complete variable domain, with remaining parts taken from reference TRBV9 and TRBJ2-7, reads DSGVTQTPKHLITATGQRVTLRCSPRSGDLSVYWYQQSLDQGLQFLIQYYNGEERAKGNILERFSAQQFPDLHSELNLSSLELGDSALYFCASSVGLAENYEQYFGPGTRLTVT.

J is TRBJ2-3 and V is TRBV5-1, with 11 bases fitting TRBD2. V shed 0 bases, J shed 3 bases, and the junction held 3 bases outside the gene matches. The CDR3 contains 16 residues. CDR1 and CDR2 from the germline V gene are SGHRS and YFSETQ. This chain's CDR3 is CASSLVVAGGTDTQYF. The CDR3 nucleotides read TGCGCCAGCAGCTTGGTGGTAGCGGGAGGGACAGATACGCAGTATTTT.

The chain uses TRBV7-9 and TRBJ1-1; D is undetermined. Trimming shortened V by 5 bases and J by 10 bases, and 11 bases separated the two germline ends. CDR1 and CDR2 (germline): SEHNR, FQNEAQ (reference sequence). The CDR3 totals 11 residues. In nucleotides, the CDR3 is TGTGCCAGCAGCACCCTAGGTGGAGCTTTCTTT. It codes for CASSTLGGAFF.

The chain uses TRBV5-1 and TRBJ1-2; D perhaps matches TRBD1 (5 bases). Germline V CDR1 and CDR2: SGHRS, YFSETQ. This CDR3 comprises 13 residues. V shed 5 bases and J shed 2 bases, with 10 bases lying between them. The CDR3: CASRLTANYGYTF. The CDR3 coding sequence is TGCGCCAGCAGATTGACAGCCAACTATGGCTACACCTTC.

This chain connects TRBV6-5 to TRBJ2-1, with 11 bases identical to TRBD2. Germline V gene sequence: CDR1 MNHEY, CDR2 SVGAGI. The CDR3 extends over 16 amino acids. Trimming took 1 base from V and 3 from J; bases not matched to a gene: 2. CDR3 in amino acids: CASSYFTSGSYNEQFF. CDR3 sequence (DNA): TGTGCCAGCAGTTACTTTACTAGCGGGAGCTACAATGAGCAGTTCTTC.

Only a few counts were recorded for this clone. The chain joins TRBV3-1 (or the pseudogene TRBV3-2) to TRBJ1-1, with D possibly being TRBD1 (6 bases). This CDR3 has 13 amino acids. Germline loops: CDR1 LGHDT, CDR2 YNNKEL (reference sequence). V was shortened by 4 bases and J by 1 base, with 7 bases between the two germline ends. The CDR3: CASSRRGNTEAFF. The DNA for the CDR3 is TGTGCCAGCAGCCGCAGGGGGAACACTGAAGCTTTCTTT.

Concerning this clone: The junction differs from germline at one of its ends, possibly a read error. V and J are TRBV4-2 and TRBJ2-2; 9 bases are shared with TRBD2. The germline gives CDR1 LGHNA, CDR2 YNFKEQ. The CDR3 contains 15 residues. The CDR3 region has the DNA TGTGCCCGCAGGGGCGGGGGGGCCGTCACCGGGGAGCTGTTTTTT. Protein product: CARRGGGAVTGELFF.

CDR3 nucleotides: TGTGCCAGCAGCGGAGACAGGTATAATTCACCCCTCCACTTT. Translation: CASSGDRYNSPLHF. This rearrangement joins TRBV3-1 (or the pseudogene TRBV3-2) to TRBJ1-6, with D maybe TRBD1 (6 bases). The CDR3 loop spans 14 amino acids. The V end lost 5 bases, the J end lost 4 bases, and 9 bases lay between the germline ends. Germline V gene data show CDR1 as LGHDT and CDR2 as YNNKEL (reference sequence).

This clone was recorded many times. V is TRBV6-6 and J is TRBJ2-2; 9 bases fit TRBD1. The trim removed 6 bases at V and 6 bases at J, leaving 2 bases unmatched. Germline assignment: CDR1 MNHNY and CDR2 SVGAGI (reference sequence). This CDR3 has 13 residues. The CDR3 DNA sequence: TGTGCCAGCAGGAGACAGGGGGCCGGGGAGCTGTTTTTT. It specifies CASRRQGAGELFF.

This clone was seen once. This rearrangement joins TRBV5-4 to TRBJ1-6; TRBD1 is a possible D gene (5 bases). V lost 1 base and J lost 10, with 18 bases in between. Germline V gene data show CDR1 as SGHNT and CDR2 as YYREEE (reference sequence). The CDR3 covers 16 residues. The CDR3 loop reads CASSLYDSGGGSPLHF. The CDR3 nucleotides are TGTGCCAGCAGCTTGTATGATTCCGGGGGAGGCTCACCCCTCCACTTT.

This clone was seen just once. The chain combines TRBV6-2 or TRBV6-3 with TRBJ2-7; D may be TRBD2 (5 bases). Germline CDR1 MNHEY, CDR2 SVGEGT. V dropped 4 bases and J dropped 2 bases, with 18 bases sitting between them. The CDR3 contains 16 residues. For the CDR3, the DNA is TGTGCCAGCAGTTTCTCAGCTAAAGCGGCTACCTACGAGCAGTACTTC. Translation: CASSFSAKAATYEQYF.

The chain links TRBV24-1 to TRBJ2-5, with TRBD1 identical over 8 bases. Germline CDR1 is KGHDR and CDR2 is SFDVKD. The trim removed 7 bases at V and 1 base at J, leaving 4 bases unmatched. The CDR3 is 14 amino acids. The CDR3 coding sequence is TGTGCCACCAGGGGAGACAGGGGCCAAGAGACCCAGTACTTC. Translated: CATRGDRGQETQYF.

The chain links TRBV9 to TRBJ2-3, with TRBD2 matching over 7 bases. Germline V gene sequence: CDR1 SGDLS, CDR2 YYNGEE. Trimming cost V 1 base and J 5 bases; bases outside gene matches: 10. The CDR3 length is 16 residues. The CDR3 reads CASSVHSGQYRDTQYF. The CDR3 coding sequence is TGTGCCAGCAGCGTACATAGCGGGCAGTATAGAGATACGCAGTATTTT. Combining the CDR3 with reference TRBV9 and TRBJ2-3 gives the whole variable domain DSGVTQTPKHLITATGQRVTLRCSPRSGDLSVYWYQQSLDQGLQFLIQYYNGEERAKGNILERFSAQQFPDLHSELNLSSLELGDSALYFCASSVHSGQYRDTQYFGPGTRLTVL.

The chain uses TRBV19 and TRBJ2-2, with D tentatively TRBD2 (5 bases). Germline-derived CDR1 and CDR2 are LNHDA and SQIVND (reference sequence). Trimming removed 8 bases from V and 6 bases from J, with 10 bases in between. The CDR3 runs 12 residues. The CDR3 DNA is TGTGCCAGTCGACGGGAAGCCGGGGAGCTGTTTTTT. This encodes CASRREAGELFF. The variable domain in full, completed from reference TRBV19 and TRBJ2-2, reads DGGITQSPKYLFRKEGQNVTLSCEQNLNHDAMYWYRQDPGQGLRLIYYSQIVNDFQKGDIAEGYSVSREKKESFPLTVTSAQKNPTAFYLCASRREAGELFFGEGSRLTVL.

The chain joins TRBV28 to TRBJ1-1; tentative D call: TRBD1 (5 bases). V was clipped by 7 bases and J by 4 bases, with 13 bases between them. Per germline, CDR1 MDHEN and CDR2 SYDVKM. The CDR3 is 13 residues long. The CDR3 coding sequence is TGTGCCAGCATCCCTGGACAATCCACTGAAGCTTTCTTT. Encoded protein: CASIPGQSTEAFF.

In regard to this clone: Other DNA sequences from this sample encode an identical CDR3 as well. The J gene is TRBJ2-7, the V gene TRBV6-6; possibly TRBD2 for D (6 bases). The length of the CDR3 is 15 residues. V was trimmed by 0 bases and J by 2 bases, leaving 11 bases between them. Germline-derived CDR1 and CDR2 are MNHNY and SVGAGI (reference sequence). The CDR3 loop reads CASSYSGGSAYEQYF. CDR3 nucleotide sequence: TGTGCCAGCAGTTACTCTGGAGGGTCCGCCTACGAGCAGTACTTC.

CDR3 region: CAWSRGGQTNQPQHF. The CDR3 DNA sequence: TGTGCCTGGAGCCGAGGGGGACAGACAAATCAGCCCCAGCATTTT. V gene TRBV30 combines with J gene TRBJ1-5; 7 positions agree with TRBD1. The CDR3 runs 15 residues. Looked up from germline, CDR1 is GTSNPN and CDR2 is SVGIG (reference sequence). J lost 4 bases, V lost 3 bases, and 9 bases had no gene match.

The V and J genes are TRBV20-1 and TRBJ2-4; D uncertain. This CDR3 is 11 amino acids long. Germline CDR1 reads DFQATT; CDR2 reads SNEGSKA (reference sequence). V gave up 7 bases and J gave up 0 bases, with 4 bases separating them. CDR3 nucleotides: TGCAGTGGGCTAGCCAAAAACATTCAGTACTTC. Protein sequence: CSGLAKNIQYF.

The V gene is TRBV11-1, the J gene TRBJ2-1; D gene uncertain. The CDR3 has 14 residues. V dropped 4 bases and J dropped 9 bases, with 16 bases sitting between them. Germline V gene sequence: CDR1 SGHAT, CDR2 FQDESV (reference sequence). Here the CDR3 DNA reads TGTGCCAGCAGCTCTCCAAGTCTGGCATTTGAGCAGTTCTTC. This sequence encodes CASSSPSLAFEQFF.

The chain employs TRBV30 and TRBJ2-1; TRBD1 aligns across 7 bases. Germline trimming cut 5 bases from V and 6 bases from J; bases unmatched to any gene: 4. CDR1 and CDR2 from the germline V gene are GTSNPN and SVGIG (reference sequence). The CDR3 extends over 12 amino acids. CDR3 sequence reads: CAWAGTVNEQFF. The CDR3 bases are TGTGCCTGGGCCGGGACAGTCAATGAGCAGTTCTTC.

The CDR3 protein is CATSDPGSRHYTF. In DNA form, the CDR3 reads TGTGCCACCAGTGACCCGGGATCCCGCCACTACACCTTC. This chain joins TRBV24-1 and TRBJ1-2; D not resolved. The ends were cut back, 4 bases at V and 10 bases at J, with 15 bases in the middle. The CDR3 has 13 amino acids. Germline V gene lookup returns CDR1 KGHDR and CDR2 SFDVKD.

The rearrangement joins TRBV6-7 to TRBJ2-7; no definite D call. TRBV6-7 is known as an ORF, though its function is uncertain. This CDR3 is 14 amino acids long. Trimming removed 0 bases at V and 2 bases at J, with 8 bases between. CDR3: CASSYSRGTYEQYF. The CDR3 DNA sequence: TGTGCCAGCAGTTACTCGAGAGGCACCTACGAGCAGTACTTC.

The V gene is TRBV5-1, the J gene TRBJ2-1; D uncertain. Germline CDR1 and CDR2: SGHRS and YFSETQ. V was shortened by 3 bases and J by 1 base, with 11 bases between the two germline ends. The CDR3 runs to 15 residues. The CDR3 DNA reads as TGCGCCAGCAGCTCCCAGGCTCAGTCCTACAATGAGCAGTTCTTC. It specifies CASSSQAQSYNEQFF.

The V gene is TRBV5-6, the J gene TRBJ1-6; no reliable D call. V lost 0 bases and J lost 7, with 8 bases in between. The CDR3 sequence is 14 residues long. The germline gives CDR1 SGHDT, CDR2 YYEEEE. The CDR3: CASSLGLNNSPLHF. The CDR3 region has the DNA TGTGCCAGCAGCTTGGGACTAAACAATTCACCCCTCCACTTT.